This TCR beta chain was identified during a study of a mutant IDH1 vaccine in newly diagnosed glioma. Study conclusions and caveats: Whatever changes occurred in top peripheral T cell clonotypes seemed unrelated to pseudoprogression.

Sequenced by immunoSEQ multiplex PCR; TCRdb stores in-frame clones only, minus some. This table has 75,000 to 95,000 clones, roughly nine tenths appearing once. This sample's time point: week 47, end of study. Topical imiquimod accompanied each vaccine dose, which consisted of 300 ug of mutant IDH1 20-mer peptide. The CDR3 length is 15 residues. Per germline, CDR1 MNHEY and CDR2 SMNVEV (reference sequence). Trimming took 5 bases from V and 4 from J, leaving 16 bases between them. About this clone: Its antigen is unknown.

The chain couples TRBV27 to TRBJ2-3; D may be TRBD2 (5 bases). This clonotype was sampled from a woman between 50 and 59 years old with glioma. Sequencing was performed on PBMCs, taken from a glioma patient whose treatment included an IDH1 peptide vaccine. This chain's CDR3 is CASSPRTGKADTQYF. The CDR3, as DNA: TGTGCCAGCAGTCCCCGCACCGGGAAGGCAGATACGCAGTATTTT.